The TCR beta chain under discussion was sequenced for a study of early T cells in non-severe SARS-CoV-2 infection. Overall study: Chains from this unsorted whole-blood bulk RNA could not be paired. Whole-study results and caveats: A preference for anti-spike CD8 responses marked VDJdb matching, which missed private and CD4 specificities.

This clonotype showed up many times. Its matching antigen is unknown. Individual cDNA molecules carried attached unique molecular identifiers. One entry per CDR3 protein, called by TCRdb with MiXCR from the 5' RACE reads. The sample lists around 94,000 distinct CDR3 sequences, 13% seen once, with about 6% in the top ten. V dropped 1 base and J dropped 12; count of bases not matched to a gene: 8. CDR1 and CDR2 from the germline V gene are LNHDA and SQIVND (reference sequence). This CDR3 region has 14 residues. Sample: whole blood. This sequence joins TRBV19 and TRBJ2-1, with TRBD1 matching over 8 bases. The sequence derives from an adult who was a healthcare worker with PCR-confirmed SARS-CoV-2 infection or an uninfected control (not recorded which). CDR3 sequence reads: CASSIGAGGFGQFF. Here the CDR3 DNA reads TGTGCCAGTAGTATAGGGGCAGGGGGCTTTGGGCAGTTCTTC.